This TCR beta chain is drawn from a study of blood T cell repertoires in COVID-19. Adults between about 18 and 89 years of age took part from about two dozen US areas. How the authors handled the data: Scientists estimated how many nucleated cells there were by amplifying reference gene primers. This table comes from immunoSEQ multiplex PCR, and its TCRdb copy is limited to in-frame clones, with some not included. The V and J calls and clone size are taken from that table; D and trimming were inferred from the DNA. Of 150,000 to 200,000 clones listed, 70% to 85% are singletons. Looked up from germline, CDR1 is SGHRS and CDR2 is YFSETQ. The junction had 9 bases not matched to a gene; V was cut back by 5 bases and J by 7 bases. This CDR3 is built from 15 residues.

What was sequenced was PBMCs or T cells enriched from blood (not recorded which). The source of this sequence is a woman aged 45-65 years who had recovered from COVID-19. The rearrangement links TRBV5-1 to TRBJ2-1; 10 bases align to TRBD2. This CDR3 is CASRLAGGRTNEQFF. CDR3 coding DNA: TGCGCCAGCAGGTTAGCGGGAGGTAGGACGAATGAGCAGTTCTTC.